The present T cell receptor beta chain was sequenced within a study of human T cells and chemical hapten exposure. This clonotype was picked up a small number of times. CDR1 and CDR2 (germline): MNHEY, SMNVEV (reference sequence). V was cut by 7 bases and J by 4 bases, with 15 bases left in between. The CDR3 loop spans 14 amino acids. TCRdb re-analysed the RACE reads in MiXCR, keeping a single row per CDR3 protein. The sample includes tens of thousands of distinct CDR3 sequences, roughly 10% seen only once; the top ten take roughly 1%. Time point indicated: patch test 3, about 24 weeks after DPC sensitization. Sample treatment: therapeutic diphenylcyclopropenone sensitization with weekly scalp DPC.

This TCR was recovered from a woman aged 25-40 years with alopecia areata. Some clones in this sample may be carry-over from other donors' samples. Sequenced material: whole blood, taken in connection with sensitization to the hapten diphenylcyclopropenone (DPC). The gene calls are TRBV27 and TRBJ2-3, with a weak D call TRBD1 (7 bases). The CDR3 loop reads CASTTAGQSDTQYF. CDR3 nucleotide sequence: TGTGCCAGCACCACCGCGGGACAGTCAGATACGCAGTATTTT.